This T cell receptor beta chain was profiled in a study of blood T cells in healthy people across ages. Per individual sample, total RNA of at least 5 micrograms was extracted. Combining a sample-barcoded 5' primer with a J-beta primer mix, a second PCR ran for roughly 6 to 11 cycles. TCRdb passed the 5' RACE reads through MiXCR, listing each CDR3 protein once. The repertoire consists of approximately 1.5 million distinct CDR3 sequences, with less than 45% occurring once and the leading ten covering more than 4%. V dropped 4 bases and J dropped 5 bases, with 17 bases sitting between them. The CDR3 is 15 residues long. The germline gives CDR1 MNHEY, CDR2 SMNVEV (reference sequence).

The TCR originated in a woman between 18 and 29 years old in good health. This rearrangement joins TRBV27 to TRBJ1-2, with a weak D call TRBD1 (5 bases). The sequencing input was blood. The CDR3: CASSSPGAPVYGYTF. The CDR3 nucleotides read TGTGCCAGCAGTTCCCCCGGGGCCCCGGTATATGGCTACACCTTC.